A single sample is the source of the 15 T cell receptor beta chains below, sequenced in a study of CD8 T cells in Susac syndrome. Random hexamers were used to reverse transcribe about 0.45 to 1 ug of RNA. TCRdb re-called the immunoSEQ multiplex PCR reads with MiXCR, one entry per CDR3 protein. The sample has about 200,000 distinct CDR3 sequences; 90% to 95% are singletons. Sequencing was carried out using CD4+ T cells from PBMCs. The receptors stem from a human donor with multiple sclerosis.

The chain carries TRBV28 and TRBJ2-7; no clear D gene. Looked up from germline, CDR1 is MDHEN and CDR2 is SYDVKM. V shed 5 bases and J shed 5 bases, with 7 bases lying between them. The CDR3 is made up of 11 amino acids. CDR3 loop: CASSTRNEQYF. The CDR3 DNA reads as TGTGCCAGCAGTACGAGAAACGAGCAGTACTTC.

This clonotype has only one observation. The chain uses TRBV9 and TRBJ2-7, with unresolved D. V gave up 0 bases and J gave up 0 bases, with 4 bases separating them. Germline V gene sequence: CDR1 SGDLS, CDR2 YYNGEE. The CDR3 is made up of 13 amino acids. CDR3 region: CASSVESSYEQYF. CDR3 DNA sequence: TGTGCCAGCAGCGTAGAAAGCTCCTACGAGCAGTACTTC.

The J gene is TRBJ2-6, the V gene TRBV28; TRBD1 agrees at 9 bases. This CDR3 region has 18 residues. The germline V gene encodes CDR1 MDHEN and CDR2 SYDVKM. V was pared by 3 bases and J by 5 bases, with 11 bases of the junction left unmatched. The CDR3 region has the DNA TGTGCCAGCAGTTTCCTGAGCCGGGACAGGGTCTGGGCCAACGTCCTGACTTTC. Protein: CASSFLSRDRVWANVLTF. Using reference TRBV28 and TRBJ2-6 for the parts outside the CDR3, the full variable domain is DVKVTQSSRYLVKRTGEKVFLECVQDMDHENMFWYRQDPGLGLRLIYFSYDVKMKEKGDIPEGYSVSREKKERFSLILESASTNQTSMYLCASSFLSRDRVWANVLTFGAGSRLTVL.

The rearrangement joins TRBV20-1 to TRBJ2-1; D possibly uses TRBD1 or TRBD2 (5 bases each). Germline-derived CDR1 and CDR2 are DFQATT and SNEGSKA (reference sequence). The CDR3 extends over 15 amino acids. The V gene lost 5 bases and the J gene lost 2 bases, with 16 bases spanning the gap. The CDR3 spells CSAWDLTMAYNEQFF. The CDR3 DNA is TGCAGTGCTTGGGACCTCACAATGGCCTACAATGAGCAGTTCTTC.

The chain employs TRBV29-1 and TRBJ2-7; no reliable D call. Germline loops: CDR1 SQVTM, CDR2 ANQGSEA. CDR3 length equals 15 residues. Trimming pared 0 bases from V and 0 bases from J, leaving 12 bases between. CDR3 nucleotides: TGCAGCGTTGAAGATCCGGGCGGTTCCTCCTACGAGCAGTACTTC. This encodes CSVEDPGGSSYEQYF.

The chain has TRBV9 and TRBJ1-1; D is undetermined. Germline V gene data show CDR1 as SGDLS and CDR2 as YYNGEE. This CDR3 is built from 15 residues. The ends were cut back, 0 bases at V and 1 base at J, with 10 bases in the middle. Here the CDR3 reads CASSVASDGNTEAFF. CDR3 sequence (DNA): TGTGCCAGCAGCGTAGCGTCGGACGGGAACACTGAAGCTTTCTTT.

This clonotype was seen only a few times. The rearrangement uses TRBV7-9 and TRBJ2-5; D unresolved. The CDR3 extends over 11 amino acids. V was shortened by 6 bases and J by 2 bases, with 4 bases between the two germline ends. CDR1 and CDR2 from the germline V gene are SEHNR and FQNEAQ (reference sequence). The CDR3 region has the DNA TGTGCCAGCAGGGCACAAGAGACCCAGTACTTC. It is translated as CASRAQETQYF.

This clonotype was recorded only once. The chain couples TRBV5-6 to TRBJ1-3, with 7 positions matching TRBD1. Looked up from germline, CDR1 is SGHDT and CDR2 is YYEEEE. This CDR3 has 14 residues. The V and J ends lost 6 bases and 0 bases, in that order; junction bases with no gene match: 3. The CDR3 here is CASTGDSSGNTIYF. The CDR3 DNA reads TGTGCCAGCACCGGGGACAGCTCTGGAAACACCATATATTTT.

The V call is TRBV6-1, the J call TRBJ1-5; D not resolved. The germline V gene has CDR1 MNHNS and CDR2 SASEGT. This CDR3 has 13 amino acids. V dropped 10 bases and J dropped 5 bases, with 15 bases sitting between them. The CDR3 region is CATRTTGDQPQHF. The CDR3 DNA reads TGTGCCACCAGGACGACGGGCGATCAGCCCCAGCATTTT.

In this sample, this clonotype turned up once. This rearrangement joins TRBV14 to TRBJ1-4, with D possibly TRBD1 on 5 matching bases. V was cut by 1 base and J by 6 bases, with 15 bases left in between. The germline V gene encodes CDR1 SGHDN and CDR2 FVKESK. The CDR3 covers 16 residues. The CDR3 nucleotides are TGTGCCAGCAGCCAAGCCCCGGGACGGGGGGATGAAAAACTGTTTTTT. Translation gives CASSQAPGRGDEKLFF. The whole variable domain, remainder taken from reference TRBV14 and TRBJ1-4, is EAGVTQFPSHSVIEKGQTVTLRCDPISGHDNLYWYRRVMGKEIKFLLHFVKESKQDESGMPNNRFLAERTGGTYSTLKVQPAELEDSGVYFCASSQAPGRGDEKLFFGSGTQLSVL.

The chain couples TRBV9 to TRBJ1-3; D not certain. V was clipped by 1 base and J by 2 bases, with 7 bases between them. Germline assignment: CDR1 SGDLS and CDR2 YYNGEE. CDR3 length equals 14 residues. The CDR3, as DNA: TGTGCCAGCAGCGTAACCGGGACTGGAAACACCATATATTTT. Translating gives CASSVTGTGNTIYF.

This chain connects TRBV12-5 to TRBJ1-5; the match to TRBD1 covers 9 bases. Unmatched junction bases numbered 14, after V lost 1 base and J lost 4 bases. The CDR3 runs to 19 residues. Germline CDR1 reads LGHNT; CDR2 reads FRNRAP. CDR3 residues: CASGLERGIQGAGNQPQHF. CDR3 DNA: TGTGCTAGTGGTTTGGAAAGGGGGATACAGGGGGCCGGGAATCAGCCCCAGCATTTT.

This clonotype has just one count. The chain uses TRBV20-1 and TRBJ2-3; 7 nucleotides align to TRBD2. V lost 5 bases, J lost 1 base, and 6 bases stayed unmatched. CDR3 length: 14 amino acids. The germline V gene has CDR1 DFQATT and CDR2 SNEGSKA (reference sequence). The CDR3 region is CSAQSGTRTDTQYF. For the CDR3, the DNA is TGCAGTGCTCAGAGCGGGACCCGCACAGATACGCAGTATTTT.

This sequence joins TRBV3-1 and TRBJ1-1; 7 bases are a match to TRBD1. This CDR3 comprises 13 residues. Trimming removed 8 bases from V and 1 base from J; junction bases left unmatched: 4. CDR1 and CDR2 (germline): LGHDT, YNNKEL (reference sequence). The CDR3: CASSYRGNTEAFF. The CDR3 nucleotides read TGTGCCAGCTCCTACAGGGGGAACACTGAAGCTTTCTTT.

The chain recombines TRBV6-1 with TRBJ2-7; a weak D match, TRBD2 (6 bases). CDR3 length: 14 amino acids. Between the trimmed V and J ends, which lost 8 bases and 2 bases, there was a span of 16 bases. In germline, CDR1 is MNHNS, CDR2 SASEGT. This CDR3 is CASRFRRDTYEQYF. The CDR3 DNA reads TGTGCCAGCCGTTTCCGGCGGGATACCTACGAGCAGTACTTC.